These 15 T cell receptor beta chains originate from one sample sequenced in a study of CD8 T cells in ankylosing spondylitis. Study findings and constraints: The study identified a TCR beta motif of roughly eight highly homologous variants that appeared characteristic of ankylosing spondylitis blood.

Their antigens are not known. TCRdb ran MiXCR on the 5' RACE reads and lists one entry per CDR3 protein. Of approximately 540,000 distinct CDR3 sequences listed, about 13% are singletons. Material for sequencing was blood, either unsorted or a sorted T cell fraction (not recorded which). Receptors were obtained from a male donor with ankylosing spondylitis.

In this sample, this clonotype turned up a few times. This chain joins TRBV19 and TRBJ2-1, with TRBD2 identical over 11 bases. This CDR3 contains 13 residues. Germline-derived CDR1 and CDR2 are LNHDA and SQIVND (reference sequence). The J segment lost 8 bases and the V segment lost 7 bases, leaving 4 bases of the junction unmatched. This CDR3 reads CASKTSGSYEQFF. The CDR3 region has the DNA TGTGCCAGTAAAACTAGCGGGAGCTATGAGCAGTTCTTC.

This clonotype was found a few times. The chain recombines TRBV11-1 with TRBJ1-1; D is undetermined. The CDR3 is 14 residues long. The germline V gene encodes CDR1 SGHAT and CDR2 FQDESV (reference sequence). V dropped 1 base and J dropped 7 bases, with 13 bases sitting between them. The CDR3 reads CASSLVHSDLEAFF. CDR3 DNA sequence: TGTGCCAGCAGCTTAGTTCACAGTGACCTTGAAGCTTTCTTT. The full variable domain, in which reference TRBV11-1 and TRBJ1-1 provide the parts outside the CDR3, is EAEVAQSPRYKITEKSQAVAFWCDPISGHATLYWYRQILGQGPELLVQFQDESVVDDSQLPKDRFSAERLKGVDSTLKIQPAELGDSAMYLCASSLVHSDLEAFFGQGTRLTVV.

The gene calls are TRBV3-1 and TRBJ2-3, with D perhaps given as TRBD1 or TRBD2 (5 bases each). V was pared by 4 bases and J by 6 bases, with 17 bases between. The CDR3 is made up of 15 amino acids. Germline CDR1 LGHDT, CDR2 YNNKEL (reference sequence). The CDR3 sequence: CASSLASMGTDTQYF. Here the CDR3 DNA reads TGTGCCAGCAGCCTGGCCAGCATGGGGACCGATACGCAGTATTTT.

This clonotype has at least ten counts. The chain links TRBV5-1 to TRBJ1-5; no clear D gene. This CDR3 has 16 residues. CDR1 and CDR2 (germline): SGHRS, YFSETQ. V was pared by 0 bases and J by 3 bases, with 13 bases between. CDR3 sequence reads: CASSLGPETDNQPQHF. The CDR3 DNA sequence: TGCGCCAGCAGCTTGGGTCCAGAAACAGACAATCAGCCCCAGCATTTT.

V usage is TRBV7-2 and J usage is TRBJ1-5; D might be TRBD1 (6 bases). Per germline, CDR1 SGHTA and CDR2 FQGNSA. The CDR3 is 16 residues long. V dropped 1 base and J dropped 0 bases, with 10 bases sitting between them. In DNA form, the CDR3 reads TGTGCCAGCAGCTTAGTGGGGGGCGGTAGCAATCAGCCCCAGCATTTT. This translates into CASSLVGGGSNQPQHF.

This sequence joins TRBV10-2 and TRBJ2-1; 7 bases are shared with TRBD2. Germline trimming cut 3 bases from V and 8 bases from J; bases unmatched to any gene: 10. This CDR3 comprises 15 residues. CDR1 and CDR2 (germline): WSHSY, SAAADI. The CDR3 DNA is TGCGCCAGCAGTGACTTGGCTAGCGGTTTAGATGAGCAGTTCTTC. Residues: CASSDLASGLDEQFF.

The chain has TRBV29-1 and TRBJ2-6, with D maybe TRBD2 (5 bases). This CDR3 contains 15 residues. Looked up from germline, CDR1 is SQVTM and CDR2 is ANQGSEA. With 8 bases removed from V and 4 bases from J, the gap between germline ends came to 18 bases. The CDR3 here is CSHENPRAGANVLTF. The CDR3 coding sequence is TGCAGCCACGAAAACCCGAGGGCCGGGGCCAACGTCCTGACTTTC.

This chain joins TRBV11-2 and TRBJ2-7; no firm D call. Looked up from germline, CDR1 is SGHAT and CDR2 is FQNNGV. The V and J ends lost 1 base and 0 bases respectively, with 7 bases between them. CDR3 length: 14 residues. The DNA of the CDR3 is TGTGCCAGCAGCTTAGTTACAGCCTCCTACGAGCAGTACTTC. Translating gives CASSLVTASYEQYF.

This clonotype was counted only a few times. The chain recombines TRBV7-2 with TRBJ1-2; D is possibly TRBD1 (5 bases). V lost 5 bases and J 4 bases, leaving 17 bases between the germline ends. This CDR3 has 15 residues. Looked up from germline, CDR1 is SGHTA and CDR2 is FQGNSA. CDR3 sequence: CASSRGGELPYGYTF. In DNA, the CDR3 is TGTGCCAGCAGCCGCGGGGGGGAGCTCCCCTATGGCTACACCTTC. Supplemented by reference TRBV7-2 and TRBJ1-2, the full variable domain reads GAGVSQSPSNKVTEKGKDVELRCDPISGHTALYWYRQSLGQGLEFLIYFQGNSAPDKSGLPSDRFSAERTGGSVSTLTIQRTQQEDSAVYLCASSRGGELPYGYTFGSGTRLTVV.

As DNA, the CDR3 is TGCAGCGTTAAAGCGGGTTTAAATCAGCCCCAGCATTTT. The encoded protein is CSVKAGLNQPQHF. V gene TRBV29-1 combines with J gene TRBJ1-5; D call uncertain. This CDR3 spans 13 amino acids. V lost 5 bases, J lost 4 bases, and 12 bases lay in between. Germline V gene sequence: CDR1 SQVTM, CDR2 ANQGSEA.

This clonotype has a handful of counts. CDR3 protein: CASSLVFGQSTDTQYF. As DNA, the CDR3 is TGTGCCAGCAGTTTAGTCTTTGGACAGAGCACAGATACGCAGTATTTT. The chain is built from TRBV12-3 or TRBV12-4 and TRBJ2-3; possibly TRBD1 for D (6 bases). The CDR3 sequence is 16 residues long. V lost 1 base and J lost 0, with 11 bases in between.

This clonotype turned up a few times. CDR3 region: CASSHGRGSGFF. CDR3 sequence (DNA): TGTGCCAGCAGCCACGGAAGGGGGTCCGGGTTCTTC. The gene calls are TRBV3-1 and TRBJ2-1; tentative D call: TRBD1 (6 bases). The CDR3 runs to 12 residues. Germline V gene sequence: CDR1 LGHDT, CDR2 YNNKEL (reference sequence). Trimming cost V 3 bases and J 15 bases, with 15 bases left between them.

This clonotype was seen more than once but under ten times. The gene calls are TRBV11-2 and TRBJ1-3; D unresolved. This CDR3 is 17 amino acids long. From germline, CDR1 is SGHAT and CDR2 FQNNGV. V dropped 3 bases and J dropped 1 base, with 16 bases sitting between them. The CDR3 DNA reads TGTGCCAGCAGCTTCGGACTCTACCGGCGGTCTGGAAACACCATATATTTT. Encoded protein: CASSFGLYRRSGNTIYF.

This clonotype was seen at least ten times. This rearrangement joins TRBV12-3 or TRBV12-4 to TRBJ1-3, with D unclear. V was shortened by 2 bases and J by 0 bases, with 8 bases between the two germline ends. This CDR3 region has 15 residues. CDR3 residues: CASSLLRSSGNTIYF. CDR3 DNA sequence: TGTGCCAGCAGTTTATTGAGGAGCTCTGGAAACACCATATATTTT.

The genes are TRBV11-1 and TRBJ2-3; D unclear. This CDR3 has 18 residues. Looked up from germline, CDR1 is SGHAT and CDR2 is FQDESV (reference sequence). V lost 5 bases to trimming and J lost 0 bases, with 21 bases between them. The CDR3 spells CASSPAGDWGTSTDTQYF. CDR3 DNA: TGTGCCAGCAGCCCCGCCGGCGACTGGGGAACTAGCACAGATACGCAGTATTTT.